This T cell receptor beta chain was documented in a study of blood T cell repertoires in COVID-19. TCRdb's copy holds only in-frame clones and misses some; the assay was immunoSEQ multiplex PCR. The data show about 140,000 clones, 76% seen once. Trimming removed 4 bases from V and 5 bases from J, with 6 bases in between. The CDR3 is 12 amino acids. Germline lookup yields CDR1 SGDLS and CDR2 YYNGEE. The receptor was derived from a woman aged 80 or older with active or convalescent COVID-19. Sequencing input: peripheral blood. The rearrangement uses TRBV9 and TRBJ2-2; D uncertain. The CDR3 region has the DNA TGTGCCAGCAGCTCCCTAACCGGGGAGCTGTTTTTT. Encoded protein: CASSSLTGELFF.